This T cell receptor (beta chain) stems from a study of immune heterogeneity within non-small cell lung tumors. This clonotype is medium-sized by share. The CDR3 has 15 amino acids. Trimming removed 0 bases from V and 0 bases from J; junction bases left unmatched: 2. Germline assignment: CDR1 MNHNS and CDR2 SASEGT. The TCR beta CDR3 region underwent multiplex PCR amplification with 32 V and 13 J primers. TCRdb redid the calling of the multiplex PCR reads with MiXCR, one entry per CDR3 protein. The table shows some 4,500 distinct CDR3 sequences, with 20% to 25% occurring only once. Per sample, approximately 570 ng of bulk tumor genomic DNA was the template used. Surgeons took several biopsies per primary tumor, spaced far apart, during surgery. Each patient presented with untreated, newly diagnosed non-small cell lung cancer and received curative surgery. Having surgery with curative intent, the donors were patients newly diagnosed with non-small cell lung cancer.

The sample taken for sequencing was lung tumor tissue. The chain uses TRBV6-1 and TRBJ2-7; 7 bases map to TRBD1. The TCR comes from a man aged 60 to 75 with non-small cell lung cancer. The CDR3 bases are TGTGCCAGCAGTGAAGCGGGGGACAGCTCCTACGAGCAGTACTTC. This sequence encodes CASSEAGDSSYEQYF.